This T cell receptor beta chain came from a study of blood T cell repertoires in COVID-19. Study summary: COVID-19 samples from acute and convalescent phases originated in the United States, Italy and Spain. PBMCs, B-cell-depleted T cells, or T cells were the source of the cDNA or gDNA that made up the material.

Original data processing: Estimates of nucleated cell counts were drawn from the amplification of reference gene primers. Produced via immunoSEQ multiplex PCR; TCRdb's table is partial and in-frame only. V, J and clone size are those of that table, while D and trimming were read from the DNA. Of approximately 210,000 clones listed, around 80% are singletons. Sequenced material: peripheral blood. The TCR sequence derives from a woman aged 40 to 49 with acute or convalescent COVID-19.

CDR3 coding DNA: TGTGCCAGCAGCTTTGGGCAGAAAGAGACCCAGTACTTC. It translates to CASSFGQKETQYF. The chain joins TRBV7-2 to TRBJ2-5; no reliable D call. CDR3 length: 13 residues. Germline-derived CDR1 and CDR2 are SGHTA and FQGNSA. Trimming removed 3 bases at V and 3 bases at J, with 8 bases between.